The entry below describes one TCR beta chain. No antigen is known for it. Within one base of it there is no much larger clone, and no base qualities were kept. The time point label for this specimen denotes: peripheral blood 6 weeks after treatment start. The cohort included 29 patients with locally advanced or metastatic urothelial carcinoma who were treated at Memorial Sloan Kettering on a trial protocol. Peripheral blood mononuclear cells were collected pretreatment and during treatment, at between 1 and 8 total time points per patient. The Qiagen DNeasy Blood extraction kit was used to purify genomic DNA from total PBMCs and from tumor samples. PBMCs were collected pretreatment and during treatment and were isolated and stored as previously described. Including the terminal cysteine and phenylalanine, the CDR3 comprises 15 residues. Only CDR3 DNA remains: 45 bases, in frame from the first base. The germline V gene provides CDR1 MNHEY and CDR2 SVGAGI. Germline trimming: 2 bases from V, 9 bases from J; junction bases outside gene matches: 7.

Synthetic TCR analog templates were spiked into each PCR to estimate absolute template abundance from read counts. Using the immunoSEQ assay, TCRbeta CDR3 regions were amplified from genomic DNA with bias-controlled V and J gene primers. Sequencing of rearranged TCRbeta segments was performed at approximately 20X coverage. In the authors' own workflow: Sequencing errors were corrected by clustering, and CDR3s were annotated against IMGT so that V, D and J genes could be assigned. Out-of-frame and stop-codon sequences were excluded, and only productive TCRbeta rearrangements were used in downstream analyses. Clonality was computed as one minus Shannon entropy normalized by the log of the number of unique productive sequences. Clones differing between time points or between blood and tumor were identified using Fisher's exact test with Benjamini-Hochberg correction, with an adjusted p below 0.01 applied as the threshold. TCRdb mirrors the immuneACCESS table, restricted to in-frame sequences. Some clones are absent from its copies; in checked studies, under half trace to an unresolved V gene, and the reason for the others is unknown. That table furnishes V, J and clone size, whereas the DNA furnished D and trimming. The sample table holds about 66,000 clones, of which around nine tenths were seen once. Clones ranked in the top ten supply around 11% of the sample.

This entry belongs to a study of PD-L1 blockade in urothelial cancer (dated by TCRdb to 2017 to 2019). Study-wide context: All patients started therapy in about 2014 and received atezolizumab 1,200 mg intravenously every 3 weeks. About 90% of the 29 patients were identified as males with urothelial cancer of bladder origin, and a prior smoking history was reported by 18 of 29 patients. An ECOG performance status of 0 or 1 was recorded for the patients, and 0 to 3 prior chemotherapy regimens had been received by the patients. Blood samples were analyzed at 3 weeks after treatment start (second dose) and at 6 weeks after treatment start. Blood samples gave median yields of about 150,000 T cells and approximately 80,000 unique TCRs, along with a median clonality of around 0.08. Somatic, immune and clinical correlates of response to PD-L1 blockade with atezolizumab in urothelial cancer were the focus of an exploratory multi-omic analysis. TCR sequencing covered pretreatment tumor samples and matched, serially collected peripheral blood taken before and after atezolizumab treatment. Durable clinical benefit was defined as a progression-free survival longer than 6 months, and TCR features were additionally tested against progression-free survival and overall survival. In the same patients, whole exome sequencing and RNA sequencing of pretreatment tumors were performed in addition to TCR sequencing. Durable clinical benefit was achieved by nine patients and was not achieved by 20 patients. Pretreatment blood TCR-seq was available for about 30 patients, at least one posttreatment blood collection was obtained for around 24 patients, and tumor TCR-seq was available for around 24 patients.

General study outcomes and caveats: Because the sample size was small (n of about 29) and many of the analyses were exploratory, the results are meant to be hypothesis-generating. Improved progression-free and overall survival was associated with having pretreatment peripheral blood TCR clonality below the median. Among patients with durable benefit, tumor-associated TCR clones showed greater expansion in peripheral blood 3 weeks after treatment started (n ≈ 22, p = 0.022).

The sequence is built from TRBV6-5 and TRBJ2-1; TRBD2 agrees with 10 junctional bases. This receptor was obtained from a man aged 55 to 70 with urothelial cancer. This specimen consisted of PBMCs, obtained around atezolizumab (anti-PD-L1) treatment. For the CDR3, the sequence is CASSYVPSGGLEQFF. The DNA sequence is given as TGTGCCAGCAGTTACGTACCTAGCGGGGGCCTTGAGCAGTTCTTC.